This T cell receptor (beta chain) was identified in a study of control samples from healthy donors and cancer patients. This table comes from immunoSEQ multiplex PCR, and its TCRdb copy is limited to in-frame clones, with some not included. The table records roughly 86,000 clones, more than 85% of them present only once. The CDR3 totals 15 residues. V lost 3 bases, J lost 6 bases, and 5 bases stayed unmatched. Germline assignment: CDR1 KGHDR and CDR2 SFDVKD. The receptor's source is a woman aged 25 to 39 in good health. V usage is TRBV24-1 and J usage is TRBJ1-2; TRBD1 agrees at 11 bases. The sample comprised blood. CDR3 DNA sequence: TGTGCCACCAGTGATCGGGACAGGGGGGGAGATGGCTACACCTTC. It codes for CATSDRDRGGDGYTF.